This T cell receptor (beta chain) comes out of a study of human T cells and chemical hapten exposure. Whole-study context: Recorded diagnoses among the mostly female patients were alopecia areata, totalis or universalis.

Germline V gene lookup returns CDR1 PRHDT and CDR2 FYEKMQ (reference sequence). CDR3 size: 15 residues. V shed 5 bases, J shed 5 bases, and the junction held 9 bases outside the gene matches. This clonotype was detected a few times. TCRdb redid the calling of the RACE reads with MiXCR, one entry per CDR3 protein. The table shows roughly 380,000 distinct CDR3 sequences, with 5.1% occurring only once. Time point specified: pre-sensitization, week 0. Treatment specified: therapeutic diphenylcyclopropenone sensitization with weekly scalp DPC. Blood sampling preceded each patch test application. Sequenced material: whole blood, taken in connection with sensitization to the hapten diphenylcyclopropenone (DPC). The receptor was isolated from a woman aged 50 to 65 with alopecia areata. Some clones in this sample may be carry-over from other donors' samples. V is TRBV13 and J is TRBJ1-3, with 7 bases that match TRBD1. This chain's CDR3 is CASSPTRDSRNTIYF. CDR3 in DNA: TGTGCCAGCAGCCCTACCAGGGACAGTAGAAACACCATATATTTT. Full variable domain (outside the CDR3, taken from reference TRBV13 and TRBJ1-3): AAGVIQSPRHLIKEKRETATLKCYPIPRHDTVYWYQQGPGQDPQFLISFYEKMQSDKGSIPDRFSAQQFSDYHSELNMSSLELGDSALYFCASSPTRDSRNTIYFGEGSWLTVV.